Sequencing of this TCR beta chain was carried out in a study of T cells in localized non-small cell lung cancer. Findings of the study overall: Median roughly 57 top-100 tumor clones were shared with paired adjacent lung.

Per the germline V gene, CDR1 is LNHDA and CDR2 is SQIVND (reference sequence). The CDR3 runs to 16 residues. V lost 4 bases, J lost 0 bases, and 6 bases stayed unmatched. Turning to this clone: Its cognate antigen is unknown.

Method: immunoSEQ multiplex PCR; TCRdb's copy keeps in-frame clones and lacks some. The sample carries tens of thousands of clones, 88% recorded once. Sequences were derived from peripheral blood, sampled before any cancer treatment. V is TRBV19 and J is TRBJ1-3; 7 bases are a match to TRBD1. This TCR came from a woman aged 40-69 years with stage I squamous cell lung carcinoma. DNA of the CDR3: TGTGCCAGTAGTAGGGGAGGACAGGTCTCTGGAAACACCATATATTTT. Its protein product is CASSRGGQVSGNTIYF.